Below, 25 T cell receptor beta chains from the same sample are listed, as sequenced in a study of blood T cell repertoires in COVID-19. This table comes from immunoSEQ multiplex PCR, and its TCRdb copy is limited to in-frame clones, with some not included. The sample carries around 130,000 clones, roughly 80% recorded once. Source material: peripheral blood. The origin of the receptors is a man aged 55-75 years with acute or convalescent COVID-19.

The chain couples TRBV28 to TRBJ1-2, with D tentatively TRBD1 (5 bases). CDR3 length equals 14 residues. The V end lost 6 bases, the J end lost 4 bases, and 15 bases lay between the germline ends. Per germline, CDR1 MDHEN and CDR2 SYDVKM. CDR3 residues: CASRSGTDGYGYTF. The CDR3 DNA reads as TGTGCCAGCAGAAGCGGGACCGACGGCTATGGCTACACCTTC.

This clone appeared a single time. V usage is TRBV11-3 and J usage is TRBJ2-7, with D possibly TRBD2 on 5 matching bases. Trimming pared 1 base from V and 3 bases from J, leaving 7 bases between. The germline V gene encodes CDR1 SGHNT and CDR2 YENEEA. The CDR3 extends over 13 amino acids. The CDR3 DNA reads as TGTGCCAGCAGCTTAGGAGGGAGCTACGAGCAGTACTTC. As protein: CASSLGGSYEQYF.

The chain carries TRBV7-3 and TRBJ2-2; D is possibly TRBD2 (5 bases). Germline CDR1 SGHTA, CDR2 FQGTGA. V shed 5 bases and J shed 0 bases, with 7 bases lying between them. There are 14 residues in the CDR3. The CDR3 spells CASSASTNTGELFF. The CDR3 region has the DNA TGTGCCAGCAGCGCTAGCACGAACACCGGGGAGCTGTTTTTT.

This clone was seen only once. The chain carries TRBV19 and TRBJ2-6; TRBD2 might be the D (5 bases). V was cut by 11 bases and J by 1 base, with 9 bases left in between. Germline V lookup: CDR1 LNHDA, CDR2 SQIVND (reference sequence). The CDR3 is made up of 13 amino acids. The DNA of the CDR3 is TGTGCCGCCAGGAGGTCTGGGGCCAACGTCCTGACTTTC. As protein: CAARRSGANVLTF.

The chain joins TRBV2 to TRBJ2-4; 7 bases are shared with TRBD2. In germline, CDR1 is SNHLY, CDR2 FYNNEI. This CDR3 has 15 residues. Trimming removed 5 bases from V and 8 bases from J; junction bases left unmatched: 12. This CDR3 is CASSPGRQPSDIQYF. CDR3 DNA: TGTGCCAGCAGTCCCGGGAGGCAGCCGTCTGACATTCAGTACTTC.

This chain links TRBV19 with TRBJ2-6, with D tentatively TRBD1 (5 bases). Germline V gives CDR1 LNHDA, CDR2 SQIVND (reference sequence). V lost 1 base, J lost 10 bases, and 14 bases lay in between. The CDR3 contains 15 residues. CDR3 DNA: TGTGCCAGTAGTATAGTTGGAAGGGGAACAAACGTCCTGACTTTC. It codes for CASSIVGRGTNVLTF. The complete variable domain, with remaining parts taken from reference TRBV19 and TRBJ2-6, reads DGGITQSPKYLFRKEGQNVTLSCEQNLNHDAMYWYRQDPGQGLRLIYYSQIVNDFQKGDIAEGYSVSREKKESFPLTVTSAQKNPTAFYLCASSIVGRGTNVLTFGAGSRLTVL.

The chain employs TRBV7-2 and TRBJ2-7; D may be TRBD2 (6 bases). V lost 0 bases and J 2 bases, leaving 8 bases between the germline ends. The CDR3 is 14 amino acids. Per germline, CDR1 SGHTA and CDR2 FQGNSA. This CDR3 reads CASSLAGGAYEQYF. The CDR3 DNA reads as TGTGCCAGCAGCTTAGCTGGAGGGGCCTACGAGCAGTACTTC.

The chain joins TRBV6-5 to TRBJ1-5; 9 bases align to TRBD1. Looked up from germline, CDR1 is MNHEY and CDR2 is SVGAGI. The CDR3 sequence is 15 residues long. With 5 bases clipped from V and 4 bases from J, the junction kept 6 bases outside the gene matches. CDR3 loop: CASSRQGVGNQPQHF. The DNA of the CDR3 is TGTGCCAGCAGTAGACAGGGGGTCGGGAATCAGCCCCAGCATTTT.

The rearrangement uses TRBV10-2 and TRBJ2-7; TRBD1 aligns across 8 bases. Germline V CDR1 and CDR2: WSHSY, SAAADI. After removal of 7 bases from V and 3 bases from J, the junction contained 8 bases not matched to a gene. The length of the CDR3 is 14 residues. The CDR3 loop reads CASTPGQEIYEQYF. CDR3 nucleotide sequence: TGCGCCAGCACCCCGGGACAGGAGATCTACGAGCAGTACTTC.

This clone showed up just a few times. For the CDR3, the DNA is TGTGCCAGCAGCTCGAGCGGGGGCTTGACCTACGAGCAGTACTTC. It specifies CASSSSGGLTYEQYF. The chain links TRBV5-5 to TRBJ2-7; TRBD2 matches 8 bases. This CDR3 is built from 15 residues. Germline V lookup: CDR1 SGHKS, CDR2 YYEKEE (reference sequence). Trimming at V came to 3 bases and at J to 2 bases, leaving 7 bases not matched to a gene.

The chain couples TRBV29-1 to TRBJ1-5, with 7 bases that match TRBD1. V dropped 4 bases and J dropped 5; count of bases not matched to a gene: 2. The CDR3 contains 12 residues. Germline V CDR1 and CDR2: SQVTM, ANQGSEA. CDR3 region: CSVGGQDQPQHF. Written as DNA, the CDR3 is TGCAGCGTTGGTGGACAGGATCAGCCCCAGCATTTT.

The rearrangement uses TRBV28 and TRBJ1-2, with D maybe TRBD1 (6 bases). V was cut by 2 bases and J by 1 base, with 11 bases left in between. This CDR3 contains 15 residues. Per the germline V gene, CDR1 is MDHEN and CDR2 is SYDVKM. The CDR3 protein is CASSLVGHDNYGYTF. Here the CDR3 DNA reads TGTGCCAGCAGTTTAGTGGGACACGATAACTATGGCTACACCTTC.

This chain uses TRBV14 with TRBJ1-1; no definite D call. Trimming removed 4 bases from V and 3 bases from J, with 3 bases in between. The CDR3 length is 11 residues. Germline V gene sequence: CDR1 SGHDN, CDR2 FVKESK. The CDR3 coding sequence is TGTGCCAGCAGCCGAGACACTGAAGCTTTCTTT. This encodes CASSRDTEAFF.

The chain couples TRBV5-1 to TRBJ2-1; possible D gene TRBD1, 7 bases. V shed 0 bases and J shed 8 bases, with 12 bases lying between them. Germline-derived CDR1 and CDR2 are SGHRS and YFSETQ. The length of the CDR3 is 14 residues. This chain's CDR3 is CASSLAQGGDEQFF. The CDR3 nucleotides are TGCGCCAGCAGCTTGGCTCAGGGGGGTGATGAGCAGTTCTTC.

The genes are TRBV3-1 (or the pseudogene TRBV3-2) and TRBJ2-5; 9 nucleotides match TRBD1. Trimming took 1 base from V and 6 from J; bases not matched to a gene: 3. The germline V gene encodes CDR1 LGHDT and CDR2 YNNKEL (reference sequence). This CDR3 is built from 14 residues. Here the CDR3 reads CASSQGTGAKTQYF. CDR3 DNA sequence: TGTGCCAGCAGCCAAGGGACAGGGGCGAAGACCCAGTACTTC.

This clone was observed a few times. The chain combines TRBV29-1 with TRBJ2-3; a weak D match, TRBD2 (6 bases). The germline V and J ends were trimmed by 2 bases and 5 bases, with 11 bases remaining between them. The CDR3 consists of 13 residues. The germline gives CDR1 SQVTM, CDR2 ANQGSEA. This CDR3 is CSVEPGEGDTQYF. In DNA, the CDR3 is TGCAGCGTTGAACCGGGAGAGGGAGATACGCAGTATTTT.

The chain recombines TRBV9 with TRBJ2-5; D perhaps matches TRBD2 (5 bases). Deletions cut 0 bases from V and 7 bases from J, with 22 bases between. This CDR3 has 17 residues. The germline V gene has CDR1 SGDLS and CDR2 YYNGEE. The DNA of the CDR3 is TGTGCCAGCAGCGTAGTTGGAGGTGATAGTTCGGTGGTGACCCAGTACTTC. Residues: CASSVVGGDSSVVTQYF.

The chain couples TRBV6-4 to TRBJ2-7; 9 positions agree with TRBD1. The CDR3 sequence is 17 residues long. Germline loops: CDR1 MRHNA, CDR2 SNTAGT. V lost 6 bases and J lost 2; bases outside the gene matches: 14. The CDR3 bases are TGTGCCAGCAGACCACGGATACCGGGACAGGGTCCCTACGAGCAGTACTTC. Residues: CASRPRIPGQGPYEQYF.

The chain has TRBV11-2 and TRBJ1-6, with D possibly matching TRBD1 (5 bases). This CDR3 has 15 residues. Trimming stripped 1 base from V and 7 bases from J, with 11 bases between. Germline CDR1 SGHAT, CDR2 FQNNGV. In DNA form, the CDR3 reads TGTGCCAGCAGCTTAGTGCGGGGGGTGAATTCACCCCTCCACTTT. Protein product: CASSLVRGVNSPLHF.

This chain joins TRBV24-1 and TRBJ2-5; no reliable D call. The CDR3 length is 13 residues. The ends were cut back, 6 bases at V and 3 bases at J, with 10 bases in the middle. CDR1 and CDR2 (germline): KGHDR, SFDVKD. The CDR3 spells CATSPRNEETQYF. In nucleotides, the CDR3 is TGTGCCACCAGTCCCAGGAACGAAGAGACCCAGTACTTC.

The V call is TRBV4-1, the J call TRBJ1-5; 7 positions agree with TRBD1. Losses at the gene ends were 3 bases for V and 5 bases for J; bases not matched to a gene: 4. The CDR3 sequence is 14 residues long. Germline V CDR1 and CDR2: MGHRA, YSYEKL. CDR3 protein: CASSQGRGDQPQHF. The CDR3 DNA follows: TGCGCCAGCAGCCAGGGCAGGGGGGATCAGCCCCAGCATTTT.

The rearrangement uses TRBV3-1 (or the pseudogene TRBV3-2) and TRBJ1-1; D is possibly TRBD1 (6 bases). CDR3 length: 13 amino acids. The ends were cut back, 5 bases at V and 4 bases at J, with 11 bases in the middle. Looked up from germline, CDR1 is LGHDT and CDR2 is YNNKEL (reference sequence). In DNA, the CDR3 is TGTGCCAGCAGCACAGGGTTAGGCACTGAAGCTTTCTTT. It is translated as CASSTGLGTEAFF.

This chain links TRBV9 with TRBJ2-5, with D possibly being TRBD2 (6 bases). Trimming pared 3 bases from V and 5 bases from J, leaving 11 bases between. This CDR3 is 13 amino acids long. Germline lookup yields CDR1 SGDLS and CDR2 YYNGEE. The CDR3 bases are TGTGCCAGCAGCGCGACTAGTGCGGAGACCCAGTACTTC. It codes for CASSATSAETQYF.

J is TRBJ2-3 and V is TRBV5-4; 11 bases are shared with TRBD2. Losses at the gene ends were 0 bases for V and 4 bases for J; bases not matched to a gene: 7. Germline V gene lookup returns CDR1 SGHNT and CDR2 YYREEE (reference sequence). There are 17 residues in the CDR3. The CDR3 coding sequence is TGTGCCAGCAGCTTGGATCTTAGCGGGGGGGGCGCAGATACGCAGTATTTT. Its translation is CASSLDLSGGGADTQYF.

This clone appeared a few times. The chain is built from TRBV3-1 (or the pseudogene TRBV3-2) and TRBJ1-2; D uncertain. The CDR3 length is 13 residues. The V and J ends lost 5 bases and 4 bases respectively, with 11 bases between them. CDR1 and CDR2 from the germline V gene are LGHDT and YNNKEL (reference sequence). For the CDR3, the DNA is TGTGCCAGCAGCGAGCGGGGAAGCTATGGCTACACCTTC. Its translation: CASSERGSYGYTF.